This T cell receptor beta chain is from a study of regulatory T cells in long-lasting Graves disease. Trimming stripped 9 bases from V and 3 bases from J, with 24 bases between. Per the germline V gene, CDR1 is MNHNS and CDR2 is SASEGT. CDR3 length equals 16 residues. Both iRepertoire HTBI primers and Arm-PCR of CDR3 regions were used to build the TCR beta libraries. Per the original data handling: Throughout the samples, researchers identified 62 TRBV and some 14 TRBJ segments. TCRdb independently ran MiXCR on the multiplex PCR reads; one entry per CDR3 protein. What appears here as the V and J calls and clone size reflects TCRdb's work, not the paper's. The sample has about 530,000 distinct CDR3 sequences; roughly a sixth are singletons. This sample's time point: newly diagnosed GD, antithyroid drugs for less than 3 months. Generation of the TCR library employed RNA extracted from PBMCs. Findings of the study overall: Favored gene segments in persistent disease were TRBV28, TRBJ1-2 and TRBJ2-5. Accuracy was possibly reduced by small sample size. New patients shared 750 to 1,000 public clonotypes, and persistent patients shared more, with about 2,700.

Remarks on this clonotype: The antigen remains unidentified. Given a much more abundant clone one base away, this may be a read error.

These data also formed part of another study, on T cells in Graves' hyperthyroidism and ophthalmopathy.

The material was peripheral blood mononuclear cells (PBMCs), obtained at new diagnosis, from a patient treated with antithyroid drugs. The TCR originated in a woman aged 35-65 years with Graves disease. The chain recombines TRBV6-1 with TRBJ2-7; perhaps D is TRBD1 or TRBD2 (5 bases each). CDR3 sequence: CASHNLPGEGFYEQYF. For the CDR3, the DNA is TGTGCCAGTCACAACCTGCCGGGTGAGGGGTTCTACGAGCAGTACTTC.